This TCR beta chain was found in a study of T-cell reconstitution after alpha-beta-depleted transplantation in children. V lost 9 bases to trimming and J lost 3 bases; unmatched junction nucleotides: 11. There are 15 residues in the CDR3. Germline CDR1 LNHNV, CDR2 YYDKDF (reference sequence). Using unique molecular identifiers, the investigators prepared the TCRbeta library. TCRdb processed the PCR reads anew with MiXCR; each CDR3 protein has one entry. Of roughly 300,000 distinct CDR3 sequences listed, approximately 10% are singletons. This clonotype has at least ten counts. Its matching antigen is unknown. Study-wide results and limits: Among T cells one year after transplant, newly produced cells accounted for most counts and diversity. Roughly two months post-transplant, alpha-beta T cells reportedly originated from several hundred graft clones that had expanded.

Sample: peripheral blood, taken 180 days after TCRalphabeta/CD19-depleted stem cell transplant. V gene TRBV15 combines with J gene TRBJ2-5; TRBD1 aligns across 9 bases. This sequence originates from a male patient under 10 years old who had a stem cell transplant for chronic granulomatous disease, so the T cells may come from the graft donor. This CDR3 reads CATQDRGDVEETQYF. Here the CDR3 DNA reads TGTGCCACGCAAGACAGGGGGGACGTGGAAGAGACCCAGTACTTC.